This paragraph reports one T cell receptor beta chain. Its cognate antigen is unknown. These data come from a study of long-term antiretroviral therapy in people with HIV. Germline loops: CDR1 GTSNPN, CDR2 SVGIG (reference sequence). This CDR3 has 12 residues. V lost 4 bases and J lost 2, with 9 bases in between. Version v3.0 of the immunoSEQ assay ran at survey level. Repertoires were generated with immunoSEQ multiplex PCR, while TCRdb's copy carries only in-frame clones and drops some. The sample has tens of thousands of clones, approximately 94% seen once. Participants living with HIV all received treatment in the United States. Until DNA extraction, the samples held between roughly 1-10 million cryopreserved PBMC. General study points: Diversity measured after ART increased yet remained under transplant donor controls. Clones that had undergone expansion before ART dominated the repertoire at all time points.

Source: unsorted PBMCs, taken approximately 9.1 years after starting antiretroviral therapy. The V gene is TRBV30, the J gene TRBJ2-7, with D possibly called TRBD1 or TRBD2 (6 bases each). The receptor comes from a man younger than 45 with HIV. CDR3 amino acids: CAWKRGAYEQYF. Here the CDR3 DNA reads TGTGCCTGGAAGAGGGGGGCCTACGAGCAGTACTTC.